What follows are 21 T cell receptor beta chains derived from one specimen sequenced in a study of T cell repertoires in cytomegalovirus infection. TCRdb redid the calling of the reads with MiXCR, one entry per CDR3 protein. This sample has around 530,000 distinct CDR3 sequences, with about 30% found just once. Sequencing used PBMCs. Receptor source: a human donor in good health (CMV status not recorded). Some clones in this sample may be carry-over from other donors' samples.

This clonotype was seen more than once but under ten times. The rearrangement joins TRBV19 to TRBJ2-2; no clear D gene. The V and J ends lost 6 bases and 2 bases respectively, with 10 bases between them. The V gene's germline CDR1 is LNHDA and CDR2 SQIVND (reference sequence). This CDR3 has 14 amino acids. This chain's CDR3 is CASRQGPNTGELFF. CDR3 DNA: TGTGCCAGTAGACAAGGCCCAAACACCGGGGAGCTGTTTTTT.

This clonotype was seen ten or more times. This rearrangement joins TRBV7-8 to TRBJ1-2; 7 bases are a match to TRBD1. V trimming: 5 bases; J trimming: 1 base; junction bases outside the gene matches: 13. The germline V gene encodes CDR1 SGHVS and CDR2 FQNEAQ. This CDR3 is built from 17 residues. CDR3 amino acids: CASSPTWTGPYNYGYTF. The DNA for the CDR3 is TGTGCCAGCAGCCCAACATGGACAGGACCCTATAACTATGGCTACACCTTC.

This clonotype was seen ten or more times. The chain uses TRBV7-2 and TRBJ2-3; no clear D. CDR3 size: 13 residues. Germline-derived CDR1 and CDR2 are SGHTA and FQGNSA. V was trimmed by 6 bases and J by 1 base, leaving 8 bases between them. The CDR3: CASRDARTDTQYF. The CDR3, as DNA: TGTGCCAGCAGGGACGCGCGCACAGATACGCAGTATTTT. Looking up the rest from reference TRBV7-2 and TRBJ2-3 gives the full variable domain: GAGVSQSPSNKVTEKGKDVELRCDPISGHTALYWYRQSLGQGLEFLIYFQGNSAPDKSGLPSDRFSAERTGGSVSTLTIQRTQQEDSAVYLCASRDARTDTQYFGPGTRLTVL.

At least ten counts were recorded for this clonotype. This sequence joins TRBV7-2 and TRBJ2-7; perhaps TRBD2 as D (7 bases). V gave up 2 bases and J gave up 0 bases, with 14 bases separating them. Germline values: CDR1 SGHTA, CDR2 FQGNSA. This CDR3 comprises 16 residues. The CDR3 protein is CASSLWVGGGSYEQYV. CDR3 coding DNA: TGTGCCAGCAGCTTATGGGTGGGAGGGGGCTCCTACGAGCAGTACGTC.

The chain carries TRBV10-3 and TRBJ1-1; no reliable D call. The germline gives CDR1 ENHRY, CDR2 SYGVKD. Between the trimmed V and J ends, which lost 3 bases and 0 bases, there was a span of 17 bases. The CDR3 spans 17 residues. As DNA, the CDR3 is TGTGCCATCAGTGATCCCGGGAGGGCGACCTTGAACACTGAAGCTTTCTTT. Protein: CAISDPGRATLNTEAFF.

This sequence joins TRBV19 and TRBJ2-5; 11 nucleotides match TRBD2. With 5 bases clipped from V and 5 bases from J, the junction kept 7 bases outside the gene matches. Germline CDR1 is LNHDA and CDR2 is SQIVND (reference sequence). The CDR3 length is 15 residues. CDR3 DNA sequence: TGTGCCAGTAGTTTTAGCGGGAGGGCCGTGGAGACCCAGTACTTC. This codes for CASSFSGRAVETQYF. The full variable domain, rest sourced from reference TRBV19 and TRBJ2-5, is DGGITQSPKYLFRKEGQNVTLSCEQNLNHDAMYWYRQDPGQGLRLIYYSQIVNDFQKGDIAEGYSVSREKKESFPLTVTSAQKNPTAFYLCASSFSGRAVETQYFGPGTRLLVL.

The chain combines TRBV6-2 or TRBV6-3 with TRBJ2-2; TRBD2 is a possible D gene (6 bases). The length of the CDR3 is 15 residues. Germline CDR1 and CDR2: MNHEY and SVGEGT. Trimming removed 2 bases from V and 6 bases from J, with 13 bases in between. Here the CDR3 DNA reads TGTGCCAGCAGTTACCCCCGACTAGTATCCGGGGAGCTGTTTTTT. Its protein is CASSYPRLVSGELFF.

This chain uses TRBV12-3 or TRBV12-4 with TRBJ1-4; D unclear. V gave up 1 base and J gave up 7 bases, with 7 bases separating them. CDR3 length equals 13 residues. The CDR3 here is CASSLVSSEKLFF. The CDR3, as DNA: TGTGCCAGCAGTTTAGTGTCGAGTGAAAAACTGTTTTTT.

The chain employs TRBV5-6 and TRBJ2-5, with D hard to call. The germline gives CDR1 SGHDT, CDR2 YYEEEE. Trimming pared 4 bases from V and 5 bases from J, leaving 6 bases between. CDR3 length equals 11 residues. The CDR3 DNA follows: TGTGCCAGCAGCATAACTGAGACCCAGTACTTC. This encodes CASSITETQYF.

The rearrangement joins TRBV5-1 to TRBJ2-5; D is possibly TRBD1 (5 bases). Trimming took off 0 bases at V and 0 bases at J, with 12 bases between the two ends. The CDR3 runs to 16 residues. Germline-derived CDR1 and CDR2 are SGHRS and YFSETQ. CDR3 in amino acids: CASSLGRTPYQETQYF. The CDR3 DNA is TGCGCCAGCAGCTTGGGTCGGACACCGTACCAAGAGACCCAGTACTTC.

This clonotype showed up many times. The genes are TRBV7-2 and TRBJ2-5, with D tentatively TRBD2 (6 bases). There are 19 residues in the CDR3. Trimming shortened V by 6 bases and J by 4 bases, and 30 bases separated the two germline ends. Germline V gives CDR1 SGHTA, CDR2 FQGNSA. DNA of the CDR3: TGTGCCAGCAGTAGGCGGAGGGGAGGCGGCCTTTCCCCTTTAGAGACCCAGTACTTC. Protein: CASSRRRGGGLSPLETQYF.

V and J are TRBV6-2 or TRBV6-3 and TRBJ2-1, with D maybe TRBD2 (6 bases). The V end was cut by 4 bases, the J end by 5 bases, with 15 bases between. CDR1 MNHEY and CDR2 SVGEGT come from the germline V gene. The CDR3 spans 15 residues. CDR3 in DNA: TGTGCCAGCAGTTTCTCCGCGACTAGAAACAATGAGCAGTTCTTC. Amino acid sequence: CASSFSATRNNEQFF.

The chain carries TRBV12-3 or TRBV12-4 and TRBJ2-3; D gene uncertain. Trimming removed 3 bases at V and 4 bases at J, with 14 bases between. The CDR3 is made up of 15 amino acids. This CDR3 reads CASSLVASAADTQYF. The CDR3 DNA is TGTGCCAGCAGTTTGGTAGCCTCCGCGGCAGATACGCAGTATTTT.

This chain connects TRBV7-2 to TRBJ2-5; TRBD2 matches 10 bases. The CDR3 loop spans 16 amino acids. J was trimmed by 3 bases and V by 3 bases; bases with no gene match: 7. Germline values: CDR1 SGHTA, CDR2 FQGNSA. CDR3 sequence (DNA): TGTGCCAGCAGCTTCCTCACCCTAGCGGGAGAAGAGACCCAGTACTTC. As protein: CASSFLTLAGEETQYF.

The chain combines TRBV7-8 with TRBJ2-1; 11 nucleotides align to TRBD2. The V gene's germline CDR1 is SGHVS and CDR2 FQNEAQ. This CDR3 contains 15 residues. V dropped 5 bases and J dropped 10; count of bases not matched to a gene: 10. CDR3 in amino acids: CASSLNLAGGEEQFF. Here the CDR3 DNA reads TGTGCCAGCAGCCTAAACCTAGCGGGAGGTGAGGAGCAGTTCTTC.

The chain has TRBV18 and TRBJ1-1; D possibly corresponds to TRBD1 (6 bases). CDR1 is KGHSH and CDR2 is LQKENI in the germline V gene. CDR3 length: 14 amino acids. With 3 bases removed from V and 5 bases from J, the gap between germline ends came to 13 bases. The CDR3 region is CASSPGGPRTEAFF. In nucleotides, the CDR3 is TGTGCCAGCTCACCGGGGGGGCCGAGGACTGAAGCTTTCTTT.

This clonotype was observed a few times. The rearrangement links TRBV18 to TRBJ1-3, with D tentatively TRBD1 (5 bases). CDR3 length equals 15 residues. The V and J ends lost 4 bases and 0 bases respectively, with 10 bases between them. CDR1 and CDR2 (germline): KGHSH, LQKENI. DNA of the CDR3: TGTGCCAGCTCACGACAGAGTCACTCTGGAAACACCATATATTTT. This encodes CASSRQSHSGNTIYF.

The gene calls are TRBV20-1 and TRBJ2-1; TRBD2 aligns across 10 bases. CDR3 length equals 14 residues. The germline CDR1 and CDR2 sequences are DFQATT and SNEGSKA (reference sequence). J gave up 8 bases and V 3 bases, and 7 bases lay outside the gene matches. The DNA of the CDR3 is TGCAGTGCTAGTCTAGCGGGAGCGGGCGATGAGCAGTTCTTC. Translation: CSASLAGAGDEQFF.

This clonotype appeared a few times. The chain uses TRBV25-1 and TRBJ1-3; D possibly corresponds to TRBD1 (6 bases). The germline V and J ends were trimmed by 2 bases and 5 bases, with 19 bases remaining between them. The CDR3 spans 17 residues. Germline CDR1 and CDR2: MGHDK and SYGVNS. The DNA of the CDR3 is TGTGCCAGCAGTGAAACGGGGGGGCCCGGACCAAGAAACACCATATATTTT. Residues: CASSETGGPGPRNTIYF.

The CDR3 spells CASSLAGGPKNIQYF. As DNA, the CDR3 is TGTGCCAGCAGTTTAGCGGGAGGGCCGAAAAACATTCAGTACTTC. The genes are TRBV28 and TRBJ2-4; 9 bases line up with TRBD2. This CDR3 is 15 amino acids long. With 2 bases clipped from V and 4 bases from J, the junction kept 3 bases outside the gene matches. From germline, CDR1 is MDHEN and CDR2 SYDVKM.

The V call is TRBV12-3 or TRBV12-4, the J call TRBJ1-6; TRBD1 aligns across 7 bases. V gave up 5 bases and J gave up 8 bases; unmatched junction bases: 6. This CDR3 spans 14 amino acids. As DNA, the CDR3 is TGTGCCAGCAGTCCGGGACAGCTACATTCACCCCTCCACTTT. Its translation: CASSPGQLHSPLHF.